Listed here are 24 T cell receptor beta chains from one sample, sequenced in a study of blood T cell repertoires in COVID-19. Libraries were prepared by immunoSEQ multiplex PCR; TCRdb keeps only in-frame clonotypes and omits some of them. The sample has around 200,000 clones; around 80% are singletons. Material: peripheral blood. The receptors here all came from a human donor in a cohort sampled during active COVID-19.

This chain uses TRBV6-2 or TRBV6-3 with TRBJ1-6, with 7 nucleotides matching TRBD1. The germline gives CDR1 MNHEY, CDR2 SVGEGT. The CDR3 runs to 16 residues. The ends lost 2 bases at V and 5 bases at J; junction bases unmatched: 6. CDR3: CASSYGRQGHNSPLHF. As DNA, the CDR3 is TGTGCCAGCAGTTACGGGCGACAGGGCCATAATTCACCCCTCCACTTT.

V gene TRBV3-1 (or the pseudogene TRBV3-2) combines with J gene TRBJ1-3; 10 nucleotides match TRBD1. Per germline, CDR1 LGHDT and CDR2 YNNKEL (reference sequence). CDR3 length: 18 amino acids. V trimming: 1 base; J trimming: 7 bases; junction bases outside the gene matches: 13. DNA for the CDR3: TGTGCCAGCAGCCAAGTTGTTCGTCTGGGACAGGGGAGGAACACCATATATTTT. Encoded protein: CASSQVVRLGQGRNTIYF.

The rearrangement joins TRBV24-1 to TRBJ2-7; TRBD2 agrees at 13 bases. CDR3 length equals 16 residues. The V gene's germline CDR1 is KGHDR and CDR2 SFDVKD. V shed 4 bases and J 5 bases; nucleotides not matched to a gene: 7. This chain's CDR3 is CATSETSGRARDEQYF. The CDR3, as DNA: TGTGCCACCAGTGAAACTAGCGGGAGGGCCCGGGACGAGCAGTACTTC.

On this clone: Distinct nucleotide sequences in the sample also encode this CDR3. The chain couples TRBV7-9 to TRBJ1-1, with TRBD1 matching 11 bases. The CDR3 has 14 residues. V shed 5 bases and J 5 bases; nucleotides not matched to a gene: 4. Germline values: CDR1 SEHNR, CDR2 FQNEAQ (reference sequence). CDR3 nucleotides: TGTGCCAGCAGCCTGGGACAGGGGGAAACTGAAGCTTTCTTT. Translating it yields CASSLGQGETEAFF.

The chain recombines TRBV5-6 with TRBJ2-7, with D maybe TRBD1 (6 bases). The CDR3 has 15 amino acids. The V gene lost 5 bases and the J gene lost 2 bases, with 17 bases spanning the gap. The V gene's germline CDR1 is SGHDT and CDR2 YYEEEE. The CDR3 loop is CASSLGDTAAYEQYF. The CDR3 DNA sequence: TGTGCCAGCAGTCTGGGGGACACAGCTGCCTACGAGCAGTACTTC.

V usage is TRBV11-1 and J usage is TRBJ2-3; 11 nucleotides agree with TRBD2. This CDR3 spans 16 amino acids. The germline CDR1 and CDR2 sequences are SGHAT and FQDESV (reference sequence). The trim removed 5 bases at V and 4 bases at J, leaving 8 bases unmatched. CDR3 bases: TGTGCCAGCAGCCCAAGACTAGCGGGACAGGCAGATACGCAGTATTTT. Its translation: CASSPRLAGQADTQYF.

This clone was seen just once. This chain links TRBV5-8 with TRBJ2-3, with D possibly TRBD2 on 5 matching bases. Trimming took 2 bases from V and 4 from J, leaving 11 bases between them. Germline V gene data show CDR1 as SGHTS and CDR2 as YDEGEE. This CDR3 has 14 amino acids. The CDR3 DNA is TGTGCCAGCAGCTTAGAGGGAGAGGCAGATACGCAGTATTTT. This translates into CASSLEGEADTQYF.

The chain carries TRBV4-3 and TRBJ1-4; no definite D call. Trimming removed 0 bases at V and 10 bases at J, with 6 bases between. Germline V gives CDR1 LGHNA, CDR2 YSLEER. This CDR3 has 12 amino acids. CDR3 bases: TGCGCCAGCAGCCAAGAGGCGGGAAAACTGTTTTTT. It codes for CASSQEAGKLFF.

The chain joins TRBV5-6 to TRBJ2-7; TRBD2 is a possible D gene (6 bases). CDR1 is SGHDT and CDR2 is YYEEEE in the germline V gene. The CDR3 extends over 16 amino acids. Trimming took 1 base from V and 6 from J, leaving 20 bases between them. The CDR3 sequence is CASSLSPRGMVVEQYF. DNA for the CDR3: TGTGCCAGCAGCTTGTCCCCCCGGGGGATGGTCGTCGAGCAGTACTTC.

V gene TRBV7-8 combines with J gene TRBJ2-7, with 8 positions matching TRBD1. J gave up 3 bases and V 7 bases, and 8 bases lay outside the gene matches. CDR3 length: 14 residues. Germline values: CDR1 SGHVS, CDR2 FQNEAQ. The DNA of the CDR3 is TGTGCCAGCACGCGGACAGGGACCCTCTACGAGCAGTACTTC. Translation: CASTRTGTLYEQYF.

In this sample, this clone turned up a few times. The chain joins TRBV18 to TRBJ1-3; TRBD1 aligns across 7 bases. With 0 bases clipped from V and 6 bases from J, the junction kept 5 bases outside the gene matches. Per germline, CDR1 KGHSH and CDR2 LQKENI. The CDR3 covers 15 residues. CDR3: CASSPPSQGINTIYF. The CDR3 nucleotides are TGTGCCAGCTCACCACCGTCACAGGGGATAAACACCATATATTTT. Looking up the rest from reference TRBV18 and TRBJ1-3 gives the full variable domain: NAGVMQNPRHLVRRRGQEARLRCSPMKGHSHVYWYRQLPEEGLKFMVYLQKENIIDESGMPKERFSAEFPKEGPSILRIQQVVRGDSAAYFCASSPPSQGINTIYFGEGSWLTVV.

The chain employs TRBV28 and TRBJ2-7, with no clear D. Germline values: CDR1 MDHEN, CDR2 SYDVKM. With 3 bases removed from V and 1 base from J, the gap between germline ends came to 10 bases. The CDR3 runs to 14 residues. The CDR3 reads CASSFQKLSYEQYF. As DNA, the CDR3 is TGTGCCAGCAGTTTCCAGAAACTATCCTACGAGCAGTACTTC.

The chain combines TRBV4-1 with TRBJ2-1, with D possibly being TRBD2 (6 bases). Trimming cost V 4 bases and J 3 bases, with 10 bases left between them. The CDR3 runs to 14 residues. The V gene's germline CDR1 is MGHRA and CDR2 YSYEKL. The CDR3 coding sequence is TGCGCCAGCAGCCGCCGGGACTTCTACAATGAGCAGTTCTTC. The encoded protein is CASSRRDFYNEQFF.

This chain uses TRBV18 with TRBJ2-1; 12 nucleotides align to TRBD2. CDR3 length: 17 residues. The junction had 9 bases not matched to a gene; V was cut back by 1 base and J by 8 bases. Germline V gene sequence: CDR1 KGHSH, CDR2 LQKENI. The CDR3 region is CASSPLASGRAGDEQFF. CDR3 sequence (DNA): TGTGCCAGCTCACCACTCGCTAGCGGGAGGGCGGGTGATGAGCAGTTCTTC.

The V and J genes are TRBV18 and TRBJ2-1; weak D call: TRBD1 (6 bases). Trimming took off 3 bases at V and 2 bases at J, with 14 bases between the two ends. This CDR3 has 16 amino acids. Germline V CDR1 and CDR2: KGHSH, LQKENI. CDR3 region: CASSPHSTGPYNEQFF. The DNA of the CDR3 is TGTGCCAGCTCACCTCATTCGACAGGACCCTACAATGAGCAGTTCTTC.

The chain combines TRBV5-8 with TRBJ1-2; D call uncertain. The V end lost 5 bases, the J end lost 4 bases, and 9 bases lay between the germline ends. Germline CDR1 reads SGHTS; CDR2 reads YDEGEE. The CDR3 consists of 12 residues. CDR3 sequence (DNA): TGTGCCAGCAGGGTCTACTTCTATGGCTACACCTTC. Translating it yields CASRVYFYGYTF. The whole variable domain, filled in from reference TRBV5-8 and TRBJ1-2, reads EAGVTQSPTHLIKTRGQQATLRCSPISGHTSVYWYQQALGLGLQFLLWYDEGEERNRGNFPPRFSGRQFPNYSSELNVNALELEDSALYLCASRVYFYGYTFGSGTRLTVV.

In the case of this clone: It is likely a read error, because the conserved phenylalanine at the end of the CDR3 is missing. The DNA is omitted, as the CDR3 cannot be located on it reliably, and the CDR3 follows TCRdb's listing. CDR3 region: CASRYPFLGGQVL. This chain uses TRBV19 with TRBJ1-2. Including both end residues, the CDR3 is 13 amino acids long. Germline V lookup: CDR1 LNHDA, CDR2 SQIVND (reference sequence).

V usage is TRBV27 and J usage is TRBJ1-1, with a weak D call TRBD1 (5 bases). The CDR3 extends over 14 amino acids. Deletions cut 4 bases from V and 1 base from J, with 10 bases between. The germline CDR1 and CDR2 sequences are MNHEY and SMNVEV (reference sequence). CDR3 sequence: CASSYLTGNTEAFF. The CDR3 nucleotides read TGTGCCAGCAGTTACCTAACAGGGAACACTGAAGCTTTCTTT.

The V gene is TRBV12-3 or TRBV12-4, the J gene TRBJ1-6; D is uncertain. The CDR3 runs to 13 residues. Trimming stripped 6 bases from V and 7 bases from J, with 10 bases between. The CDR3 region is CASSRTENSPLHF. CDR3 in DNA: TGTGCCAGCAGCCGCACAGAGAATTCACCCCTCCACTTT.

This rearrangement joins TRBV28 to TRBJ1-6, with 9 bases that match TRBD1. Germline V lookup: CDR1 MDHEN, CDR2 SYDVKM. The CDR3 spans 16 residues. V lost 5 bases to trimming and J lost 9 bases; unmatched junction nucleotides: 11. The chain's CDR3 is CASSTHPGQGGSPLHF. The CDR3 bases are TGTGCCAGCAGTACGCACCCGGGACAGGGCGGTTCACCCCTCCACTTT.

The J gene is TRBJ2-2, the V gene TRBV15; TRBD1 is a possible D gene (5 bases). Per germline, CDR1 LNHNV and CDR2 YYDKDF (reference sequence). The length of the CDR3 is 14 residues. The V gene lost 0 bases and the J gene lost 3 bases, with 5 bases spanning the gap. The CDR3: CATSREGDTGELFF. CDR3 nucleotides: TGTGCCACCAGCAGAGAAGGGGACACCGGGGAGCTGTTTTTT. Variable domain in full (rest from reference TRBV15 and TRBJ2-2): DAMVIQNPRYQVTQFGKPVTLSCSQTLNHNVMYWYQQKSSQAPKLLFHYYDKDFNNEADTPDNFQSRRPNTSFCFLDIRSPGLGDTAMYLCATSREGDTGELFFGEGSRLTVL.

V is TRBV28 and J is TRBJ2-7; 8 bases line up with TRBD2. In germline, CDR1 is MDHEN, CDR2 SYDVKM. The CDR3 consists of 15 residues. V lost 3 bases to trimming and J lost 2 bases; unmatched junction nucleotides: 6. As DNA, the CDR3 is TGTGCCAGCAGTTTCTCGGCGGGAGGTACCTACGAGCAGTACTTC. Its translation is CASSFSAGGTYEQYF.

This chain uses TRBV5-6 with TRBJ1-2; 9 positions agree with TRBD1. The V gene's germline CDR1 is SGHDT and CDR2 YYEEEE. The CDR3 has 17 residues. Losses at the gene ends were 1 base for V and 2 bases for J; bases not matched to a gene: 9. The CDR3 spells CASSLKTGGYGNYGYTF. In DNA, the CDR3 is TGTGCCAGCAGCTTGAAGACAGGGGGTTATGGGAACTATGGCTACACCTTC.

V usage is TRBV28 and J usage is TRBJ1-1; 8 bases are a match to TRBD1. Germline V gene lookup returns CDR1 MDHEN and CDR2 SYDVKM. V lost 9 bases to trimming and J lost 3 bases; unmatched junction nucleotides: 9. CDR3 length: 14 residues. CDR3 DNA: TGTGCCAGTACGACAGGGGACAAGGACACTGAAGCTTTCTTT. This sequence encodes CASTTGDKDTEAFF.